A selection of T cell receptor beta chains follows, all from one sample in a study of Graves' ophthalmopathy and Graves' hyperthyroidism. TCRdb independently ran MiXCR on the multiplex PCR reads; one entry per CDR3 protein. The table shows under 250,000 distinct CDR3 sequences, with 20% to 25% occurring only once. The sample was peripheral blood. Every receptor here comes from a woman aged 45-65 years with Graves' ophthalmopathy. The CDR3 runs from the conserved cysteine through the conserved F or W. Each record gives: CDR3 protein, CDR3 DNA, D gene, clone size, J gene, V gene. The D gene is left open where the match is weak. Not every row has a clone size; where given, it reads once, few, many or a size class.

cdr3_aa: CASRWASGTGELFF
cdr3_nt: TGTGCCAGCAGATGGGCTAGCGGGACCGGGGAGCTGTTTTTT
d_call: TRBD2
clone_size: many
j_call: TRBJ2-2
v_call: TRBV6-5

cdr3_aa: CASRPASGSLGTQYF
cdr3_nt: TGCGCCAGTCGGCCCGCTAGCGGGAGTTTAGGGACCCAGTACTTC
d_call: TRBD2
clone_size: NA
j_call: TRBJ2-5
v_call: TRBV5-1

cdr3_aa: CASSLELGGPNYGYTF
cdr3_nt: TGTGCCAGCAGCTTAGAGTTGGGGGGGCCCAACTATGGCTACACCTTC
d_call: NA
clone_size: many
j_call: TRBJ1-2
v_call: TRBV7-9

cdr3_aa: CSAPLSGIRGYEQYF
cdr3_nt: TGCAGTGCCCCCCTTAGCGGGATCCGTGGGTACGAGCAGTACTTC
d_call: TRBD2
clone_size: many
j_call: TRBJ2-7
v_call: TRBV20-1

cdr3_aa: CASSIGGLADSSYEQYF
cdr3_nt: TGTGCCAGTAGTATAGGGGGACTAGCGGATAGCTCCTACGAGCAGTACTTC
d_call: TRBD2
clone_size: many
j_call: TRBJ2-7
v_call: TRBV19

cdr3_aa: CASSHGGATGNTIYF
cdr3_nt: TGTGCCAGCAGCCACGGTGGGGCCACTGGAAACACCATATATTTT
d_call: NA
clone_size: many
j_call: TRBJ1-3
v_call: TRBV5-5

cdr3_aa: CASSLRGMIRNTEAFF
cdr3_nt: TGTGCCAGCAGCTTAAGGGGTATGATTCGGAACACTGAAGCTTTCTTT
d_call: NA
clone_size: many
j_call: TRBJ1-1
v_call: TRBV11-2

cdr3_aa: CASTRGGAGVLEANF
cdr3_nt: TGTGCCAGCACTCGGGGAGGAGCGGGAGTCCTAGAGGCGAACTTC
d_call: TRBD2
clone_size: many
j_call: TRBJ2-7
v_call: TRBV28

cdr3_aa: CASSQRTGTNQPQHF
cdr3_nt: TGCGCCAGCAGCCAAAGGACAGGGACAAATCAGCCCCAGCATTTT
d_call: TRBD1
clone_size: NA
j_call: TRBJ1-5
v_call: TRBV4-1

cdr3_aa: CASSTGGGSWYTEAFF
cdr3_nt: TGTGCCAGTAGTACCGGTGGGGGAAGTTGGTACACTGAAGCTTTCTTT
d_call: NA
clone_size: many
j_call: TRBJ1-1
v_call: TRBV19

cdr3_aa: CASSALRNTEAFF
cdr3_nt: TGTGCCAGCTCCGCCTTGCGGAACACTGAAGCTTTCTTT
d_call: NA
clone_size: few
j_call: TRBJ1-1
v_call: TRBV18

cdr3_aa: CASTLYAGTQETQYF
cdr3_nt: TGTGCCAGCACTCTATATGCGGGGACCCAAGAGACCCAGTACTTC
d_call: NA
clone_size: NA
j_call: TRBJ2-5
v_call: TRBV6-2/TRBV6-3

cdr3_aa: CASSHSSSSAFF
cdr3_nt: TGTGCCAGCAGCCATAGTAGTTCGTCGGCTTTCTTT
d_call: NA
clone_size: many
j_call: TRBJ1-1
v_call: TRBV14